Presented here are 5 T cell receptor beta chains from one specimen sequenced in a study of blood T cell repertoires in COVID-19. Produced via immunoSEQ multiplex PCR; TCRdb's table is partial and in-frame only. The data contain about 79,000 clones, roughly 91% of them singletons. Input material: peripheral blood. The receptors stem from a man in his 70s with active or convalescent COVID-19.

The chain is built from TRBV19 and TRBJ2-7, with 7 nucleotides matching TRBD2. The CDR3 loop spans 14 amino acids. From germline, CDR1 is LNHDA and CDR2 SQIVND (reference sequence). V was clipped by 6 bases and J by 7 bases; unmatched bases: 12. The CDR3 spells CASRPTGGPLEQYF. The DNA of the CDR3 is TGTGCCAGTAGACCCACGGGGGGACCGTTGGAGCAGTACTTC.

J is TRBJ1-2 and V is TRBV27; the match to TRBD1 covers 9 bases. Germline CDR1 MNHEY, CDR2 SMNVEV (reference sequence). CDR3 length equals 14 residues. V trimming: 11 bases; J trimming: 2 bases; junction bases outside the gene matches: 9. CDR3 nucleotides: TGTGCCTCCCGCCCGACAGGGGGAAACTATGGCTACACCTTC. It codes for CASRPTGGNYGYTF.

The chain uses TRBV7-3 and TRBJ1-3, with 8 bases matching TRBD1. The CDR3 runs 15 residues. Per the germline V gene, CDR1 is SGHTA and CDR2 is FQGTGA. Trimming cost V 5 bases and J 2 bases; bases outside gene matches: 5. DNA of the CDR3: TGTGCCAGCAGCCCACAACAGGGGGCTGGAAACACCATATATTTT. It translates to CASSPQQGAGNTIYF.

This clone was counted once. The V and J genes are TRBV5-6 and TRBJ2-5; 7 bases are a match to TRBD2. The V gene's germline CDR1 is SGHDT and CDR2 YYEEEE. The CDR3 contains 14 residues. V was clipped by 1 base and J by 3 bases; unmatched bases: 3. The CDR3 sequence: CASSLSGTKETQYF. The CDR3 DNA follows: TGTGCCAGCAGCTTGAGCGGGACGAAAGAGACCCAGTACTTC.

This clone has a single count. The rearrangement uses TRBV2 and TRBJ2-4; D unclear. From germline, CDR1 is SNHLY and CDR2 FYNNEI. The CDR3 is 14 amino acids. V lost 6 bases to trimming and J lost 0 bases, with 9 bases between them. CDR3 protein: CASSRNLAKNIQYF. CDR3 nucleotide sequence: TGTGCCAGCAGCAGAAATCTAGCCAAAAACATTCAGTACTTC. The whole variable domain, filled in from reference TRBV2 and TRBJ2-4, reads EPEVTQTPSHQVTQMGQEVILRCVPISNHLYFYWYRQILGQKVEFLVSFYNNEISEKSEIFDDQFSVERPDGSNFTLKIRSTKLEDSAMYFCASSRNLAKNIQYFGAGTRLSVL.